The 17 T cell receptor beta chains below come from one sample, sequenced in a study of identifying expanded T cells in peripheral blood (dated by TCRdb to about 2019). Library preparation employed the immunoSEQ multiplex PCR assay. Drawn from immuneACCESS, this table holds only the in-frame rearrangements with V and J called that TCRdb kept. Clones are partly lost; checked studies trace under half to an unresolved V gene and leave the rest unexplained. For this sample the table gives tens of thousands of clones, of which roughly 86% were detected only once. Of the sample, just over 4.5% is held by the ten largest clones. Material: blood. The receptor source for this set is a person aged 18 to 70 in good health.

The J gene is TRBJ1-1, the V gene TRBV7-9, with D maybe TRBD1 (5 bases). Germline CDR1 is SEHNR and CDR2 is FQNEAQ (reference sequence). The CDR3 extends over 14 amino acids. V was shortened by 3 bases and J by 5 bases, with 13 bases between the two germline ends. CDR3 protein: CASSLGGKKTEAFF. CDR3 coding DNA: TGTGCCAGCAGCTTGGGGGGTAAGAAGACTGAAGCTTTCTTT.

Note on this clone: One end of the junction fails to match germline, which may point to a read error. V usage is TRBV6-5 and J usage is TRBJ1-2; D not resolved. Germline values: CDR1 MNHEY, CDR2 SVGAGI. The CDR3 has 13 residues. Here the CDR3 DNA reads TGTGCCAGCAGTGACTCAGCTAACTATGGCTACACCTTC. It is translated as CASSDSANYGYTF.

This chain connects TRBV15 to TRBJ1-5; D uncertain. V was trimmed by 0 bases and J by 5 bases, leaving 11 bases between them. The CDR3 sequence is 15 residues long. The germline V gene encodes CDR1 LNHNV and CDR2 YYDKDF (reference sequence). CDR3 amino acids: CATSRDYSGHQPQHF. The DNA of the CDR3 is TGTGCCACCAGCAGAGATTATTCGGGTCATCAGCCCCAGCATTTT.

V gene TRBV30 combines with J gene TRBJ2-5; D is perhaps TRBD2 (7 bases). Germline V lookup: CDR1 GTSNPN, CDR2 SVGIG (reference sequence). The CDR3 has 15 residues. V lost 0 bases to trimming and J lost 4 bases, with 15 bases between them. The CDR3 reads CAWSVKLGGAETQYF. The CDR3 nucleotides are TGTGCCTGGAGTGTTAAGTTAGGGGGGGCAGAGACCCAGTACTTC.

The rearrangement uses TRBV27 and TRBJ2-3; D ambiguous. The CDR3 consists of 12 residues. CDR1 and CDR2 from the germline V gene are MNHEY and SMNVEV (reference sequence). V gave up 6 bases and J gave up 2 bases, with 6 bases separating them. CDR3 residues: CASRGTTDTQYF. The CDR3 nucleotides are TGTGCCAGCAGGGGAACCACAGATACGCAGTATTTT.

The CDR3, as DNA: TGTGCCAGCCTCCGAGCGGGAGGGGATTACAATGAGCAGTTCTTC. Translated: CASLRAGGDYNEQFF. V gene TRBV2 combines with J gene TRBJ2-1, with 10 bases fitting TRBD2. The CDR3 has 15 residues. The V gene's germline CDR1 is SNHLY and CDR2 FYNNEI. Trimming at V came to 8 bases and at J to 4 bases, leaving 8 bases not matched to a gene.

The chain carries TRBV11-2 and TRBJ1-1; TRBD1 matches at 7 bases. J gave up 5 bases and V 2 bases, and 5 bases lay outside the gene matches. Per the germline V gene, CDR1 is SGHAT and CDR2 is FQNNGV. CDR3 length: 14 residues. This CDR3 reads CASSLIQGGTEAFF. The CDR3 DNA is TGTGCCAGCAGCTTAATCCAGGGGGGTACTGAAGCTTTCTTT.

This sequence joins TRBV6-1 and TRBJ2-1; 10 nucleotides match TRBD2. The trim removed 4 bases at V and 3 bases at J, leaving 3 bases unmatched. CDR1 is MNHNS and CDR2 is SASEGT in the germline V gene. CDR3 length: 15 amino acids. The DNA of the CDR3 is TGTGCCAGCAGTGGGACTAGCGGAGGCTACAATGAGCAGTTCTTC. The encoded protein is CASSGTSGGYNEQFF.

The genes are TRBV30 and TRBJ2-4; D is unresolved. From germline, CDR1 is GTSNPN and CDR2 SVGIG (reference sequence). The V end lost 3 bases, the J end lost 0 bases, and 15 bases lay between the germline ends. The CDR3 consists of 16 residues. DNA for the CDR3: TGTGCCTGGAGCCCGGCAGGTGTTCTAGCCAAAAACATTCAGTACTTC. Amino acids: CAWSPAGVLAKNIQYF.

The chain links TRBV19 to TRBJ1-1, with 7 bases that match TRBD1. The length of the CDR3 is 13 residues. Germline V gene data show CDR1 as LNHDA and CDR2 as SQIVND (reference sequence). Unmatched junction bases numbered 4, after V lost 2 bases and J lost 7 bases. CDR3 coding DNA: TGTGCCAGTAGTATATTCGGGACAGATGAAGCTTTCTTT. As protein: CASSIFGTDEAFF. Complete variable domain (other parts from reference TRBV19 and TRBJ1-1): DGGITQSPKYLFRKEGQNVTLSCEQNLNHDAMYWYRQDPGQGLRLIYYSQIVNDFQKGDIAEGYSVSREKKESFPLTVTSAQKNPTAFYLCASSIFGTDEAFFGQGTRLTVV.

In its sample, this clone was seen once. The genes are TRBV7-9 and TRBJ1-4, with 8 positions matching TRBD1. Germline lookup yields CDR1 SEHNR and CDR2 FQNEAQ (reference sequence). The V segment lost 1 base and the J segment 5 bases; nucleotides outside the gene matches: 9. The CDR3 extends over 17 amino acids. The CDR3 DNA follows: TGTGCCAGCAGCTTAGGCGGGACAGGCGCGAACAATGAAAAACTGTTTTTT. This codes for CASSLGGTGANNEKLFF.

The V call is TRBV6-4, the J call TRBJ2-1, with 13 nucleotides matching TRBD2. The CDR3 runs to 15 residues. The germline V gene has CDR1 MRHNA and CDR2 SNTAGT. J gave up 7 bases and V 5 bases, and 5 bases lay outside the gene matches. CDR3 sequence reads: CASSWTSGSMNEQFF. The CDR3 DNA reads as TGTGCCAGCAGTTGGACTAGCGGGAGTATGAATGAGCAGTTCTTC.

The V call is TRBV2, the J call TRBJ2-7, with 8 bases identical to TRBD2. This CDR3 contains 16 residues. The J segment lost 3 bases and the V segment lost 6 bases, leaving 13 bases of the junction unmatched. The germline CDR1 and CDR2 sequences are SNHLY and FYNNEI. DNA of the CDR3: TGTGCCAGCAGAGACCCCGGAGCGGGGGCGAACTACGAGCAGTACTTC. Protein product: CASRDPGAGANYEQYF.

This clone was found once. V usage is TRBV21-1 and J usage is TRBJ2-7. TRBV21-1 is classified as a pseudogene. The CDR3 is made up of 13 amino acids. This CDR3 is CASRGLGPYEQYF. In DNA form, the CDR3 reads TGTGCCAGCCGAGGTCTAGGGCCCTACGAGCAGTACTTC.

The chain has TRBV19 and TRBJ1-2; D may be TRBD1 (6 bases). Germline V gene sequence: CDR1 LNHDA, CDR2 SQIVND (reference sequence). Trimming shortened V by 3 bases and J by 4 bases, and 21 bases separated the two germline ends. The CDR3 loop spans 17 amino acids. DNA for the CDR3: TGTGCCAGTAGTATGGCAGGGGCTGGGACAAATACCTATGGCTACACCTTC. Translated: CASSMAGAGTNTYGYTF.

The chain has TRBV5-1 and TRBJ2-5; tentative D call: TRBD1 (5 bases). The CDR3 loop spans 14 amino acids. Per the germline V gene, CDR1 is SGHRS and CDR2 is YFSETQ. V gave up 0 bases and J gave up 1 base, with 7 bases separating them. The CDR3 reads CASSLAQGQETQYF. The DNA for the CDR3 is TGCGCCAGCAGCTTGGCGCAGGGCCAAGAGACCCAGTACTTC.

The CDR3 coding sequence is TGTGCCAGCTCACCGGGAGCGGAAGAGACCCAGTACTTC. This encodes CASSPGAEETQYF. This chain uses TRBV18 with TRBJ2-5, with TRBD2 as a possible D gene (5 bases). Trimming left V 3 bases short and J 3 bases short, with 8 bases between. Germline CDR1 is KGHSH and CDR2 is LQKENI. This CDR3 has 13 residues.